These 11 T cell receptor beta chains were all obtained from the same sample, sequenced in a study of cytomegalovirus exposure and HLA in healthy donors. PCR used 60 Vbeta primers and 13 Jbeta primers. Clones were sequenced by immunoSEQ multiplex PCR, and TCRdb holds only the in-frame ones, with some missing. There are some 150,000 clones in the sample; less than 80% occur only once, and about 1.8% lies in the top ten. The sample was PBMCs. These receptors originate from a female donor in good health and CMV-seropositive.

The V gene is TRBV2, the J gene TRBJ2-5, with 8 nucleotides matching TRBD1. Germline trimming cut 2 bases from V and 3 bases from J; bases unmatched to any gene: 2. Germline CDR1 and CDR2: SNHLY and FYNNEI. The CDR3 sequence is 14 residues long. CDR3 amino acids: CASSEPTGEETQYF. The CDR3 DNA reads TGTGCCAGCAGTGAACCGACAGGGGAAGAGACCCAGTACTTC.

The chain carries TRBV11-2 and TRBJ1-1; D is unresolved. Germline lookup yields CDR1 SGHAT and CDR2 FQNNGV. This CDR3 spans 16 amino acids. The germline V and J ends were trimmed by 5 bases and 4 bases, with 20 bases remaining between them. CDR3 coding DNA: TGTGCCAGCAGCCCCCCATCTGGGAGGCGAATCACTGAAGCTTTCTTT. Its protein product is CASSPPSGRRITEAFF.

V is TRBV7-9 and J is TRBJ2-3; 10 nucleotides align to TRBD2. V lost 4 bases, J lost 0 bases, and 4 bases stayed unmatched. The germline CDR1 and CDR2 sequences are SEHNR and FQNEAQ (reference sequence). The CDR3 totals 16 residues. The CDR3 loop is CASSWTSGGSTDTQYF. The DNA of the CDR3 is TGTGCCAGCAGCTGGACTAGCGGAGGCAGCACAGATACGCAGTATTTT.

The rearrangement uses TRBV6-1 and TRBJ2-5, with TRBD1 matching 9 bases. Looked up from germline, CDR1 is MNHNS and CDR2 is SASEGT. CDR3 length: 15 residues. Germline trimming cut 6 bases from V and 4 bases from J; bases unmatched to any gene: 9. The CDR3 sequence: CASRTGTGLGETQYF. In nucleotides, the CDR3 is TGTGCCAGCAGAACCGGGACAGGGTTAGGAGAGACCCAGTACTTC.

The genes are TRBV5-4 and TRBJ1-4; no clear D gene. The CDR3 loop spans 12 amino acids. The V end lost 0 bases, the J end lost 7 bases, and 4 bases lay between the germline ends. Germline CDR1 SGHNT, CDR2 YYREEE (reference sequence). CDR3 nucleotide sequence: TGTGCCAGCAGCTTGGAAGCTGAAAAACTGTTTTTT. This codes for CASSLEAEKLFF.

This clone has just a few counts. The chain couples TRBV18 to TRBJ2-1; D unclear. CDR3 length: 14 residues. V lost 2 bases and J 8 bases, leaving 13 bases between the germline ends. Germline CDR1 is KGHSH and CDR2 is LQKENI. The CDR3 spells CASSPYASTDEQFF. DNA of the CDR3: TGTGCCAGCTCACCATACGCTAGTACGGATGAGCAGTTCTTC.

The chain combines TRBV5-1 with TRBJ2-7; D is possibly TRBD1 (6 bases). This CDR3 contains 14 residues. Trimming took 4 bases from V and 1 from J, leaving 12 bases between them. The V gene's germline CDR1 is SGHRS and CDR2 YFSETQ. The CDR3 nucleotides are TGCGCCAGCAGCCCCAGGGGCGAATCCTACGAGCAGTACTTC. Translation: CASSPRGESYEQYF.

Comment on this clone: Different DNA sequences within this sample yield the same CDR3. V is TRBV10-2 and J is TRBJ2-3; 9 nucleotides line up with TRBD2. The CDR3 totals 14 residues. The germline V gene has CDR1 WSHSY and CDR2 SAAADI. With V trimmed by 6 bases and J by 1 base, 2 bases remained unmatched. In DNA, the CDR3 is TGCGCCAGCAGATTAGCGGGGGGCACAGATACGCAGTATTTT. Protein: CASRLAGGTDTQYF.

The chain couples TRBV30 to TRBJ1-4; 8 bases fit TRBD1. The CDR3 totals 15 residues. V lost 4 bases to trimming and J lost 8 bases; unmatched junction nucleotides: 12. Germline CDR1 GTSNPN, CDR2 SVGIG (reference sequence). CDR3 coding DNA: TGTGCCTGGAAACCAAGGACAGGGATGAGAGAAAAACTGTTTTTT. It codes for CAWKPRTGMREKLFF.

CDR3 DNA: TGCGCCAGCAGCCCCGGCGGGATAGCGGGGAGGGACGAGCAGTACTTC. This encodes CASSPGGIAGRDEQYF. V usage is TRBV5-1 and J usage is TRBJ2-7; 8 nucleotides align to TRBD2. V shed 4 bases and J 5 bases; nucleotides not matched to a gene: 14. This CDR3 has 16 amino acids. Germline V gene data show CDR1 as SGHRS and CDR2 as YFSETQ.

The chain couples TRBV2 to TRBJ1-5, with a weak D call TRBD1 (5 bases). The germline V gene encodes CDR1 SNHLY and CDR2 FYNNEI. The CDR3 runs to 15 residues. Trimming took off 6 bases at V and 2 bases at J, with 14 bases between the two ends. The CDR3 region is CASSATGWGNQPQHF. CDR3 bases: TGTGCCAGCAGCGCTACAGGCTGGGGCAATCAGCCCCAGCATTTT.